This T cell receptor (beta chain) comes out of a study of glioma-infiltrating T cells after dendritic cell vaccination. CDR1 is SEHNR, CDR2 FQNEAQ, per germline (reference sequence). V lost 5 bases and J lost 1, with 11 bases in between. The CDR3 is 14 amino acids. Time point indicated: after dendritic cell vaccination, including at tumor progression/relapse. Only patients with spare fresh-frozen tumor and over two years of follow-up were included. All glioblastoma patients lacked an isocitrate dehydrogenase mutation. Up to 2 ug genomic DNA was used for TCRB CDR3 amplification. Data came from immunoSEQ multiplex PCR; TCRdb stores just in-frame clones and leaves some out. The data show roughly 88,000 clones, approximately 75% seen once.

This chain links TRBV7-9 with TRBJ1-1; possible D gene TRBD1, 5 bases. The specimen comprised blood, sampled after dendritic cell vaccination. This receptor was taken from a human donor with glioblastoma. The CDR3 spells CASSTTGQNTEAFF. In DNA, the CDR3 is TGTGCCAGCAGCACCACAGGTCAGAACACTGAAGCTTTCTTT.